This TCR beta chain was documented in a study of spatial heterogeneity in lung cancer. Study background: Among detected sequences, beta-chain ones consistently exceeded alpha-chain ones in number.

From germline, CDR1 is SGHTA and CDR2 FQGTGA. V was clipped by 5 bases and J by 0 bases, with 10 bases between them. CDR3 length: 15 residues. MiXCR was run by TCRdb on the 5' RACE reads, yielding one entry per CDR3 protein. This sample has more than 80,000 distinct CDR3 sequences; 9.5% to 15% occur once, and the top ten carry about 40%. Indicated time point: sample taken at primary tumor resection. Whole RNA was taken from tumor, nontumor lung or frozen PBMC; it was then sequenced unsorted. The sequencing here drew on PBMCs, taken at surgery. The TCR sequence derives from a male donor with early-stage non-small cell lung cancer. J is TRBJ2-2 and V is TRBV7-3; tentatively, D is TRBD1 (5 bases). The CDR3 DNA reads TGTGCCAGCAGCCGAGACAGTGCGAACACCGGGGAGCTGTTTTTT. The encoded protein is CASSRDSANTGELFF.